The source of this T cell receptor beta chain is a study of OX40 agonist ivuxolimab in advanced cancers. CDR3 length: 14 amino acids. Germline lookup yields CDR1 MNHEY and CDR2 SMNVEV (reference sequence). The junction had 6 bases not matched to a gene; V was cut back by 6 bases and J by 7 bases. Sequencing used immunoSEQ multiplex PCR; TCRdb keeps in-frame clones, though not all of them. The repertoire holds roughly 91,000 clones, with 80% to 90% as singletons. This TCR came from an adult with an advanced solid tumor such as melanoma, head and neck, liver or kidney cancer. The chain recombines TRBV27 with TRBJ1-4; 9 positions match TRBD1. The starting material was CD4+ or CD8+ T cells sorted from blood, obtained in a trial of the OX40 agonist ivuxolimab. CDR3 region: CASRTGGVGEKLFF. In DNA, the CDR3 is TGTGCCAGCAGAACAGGGGGCGTGGGTGAAAAACTGTTTTTT.